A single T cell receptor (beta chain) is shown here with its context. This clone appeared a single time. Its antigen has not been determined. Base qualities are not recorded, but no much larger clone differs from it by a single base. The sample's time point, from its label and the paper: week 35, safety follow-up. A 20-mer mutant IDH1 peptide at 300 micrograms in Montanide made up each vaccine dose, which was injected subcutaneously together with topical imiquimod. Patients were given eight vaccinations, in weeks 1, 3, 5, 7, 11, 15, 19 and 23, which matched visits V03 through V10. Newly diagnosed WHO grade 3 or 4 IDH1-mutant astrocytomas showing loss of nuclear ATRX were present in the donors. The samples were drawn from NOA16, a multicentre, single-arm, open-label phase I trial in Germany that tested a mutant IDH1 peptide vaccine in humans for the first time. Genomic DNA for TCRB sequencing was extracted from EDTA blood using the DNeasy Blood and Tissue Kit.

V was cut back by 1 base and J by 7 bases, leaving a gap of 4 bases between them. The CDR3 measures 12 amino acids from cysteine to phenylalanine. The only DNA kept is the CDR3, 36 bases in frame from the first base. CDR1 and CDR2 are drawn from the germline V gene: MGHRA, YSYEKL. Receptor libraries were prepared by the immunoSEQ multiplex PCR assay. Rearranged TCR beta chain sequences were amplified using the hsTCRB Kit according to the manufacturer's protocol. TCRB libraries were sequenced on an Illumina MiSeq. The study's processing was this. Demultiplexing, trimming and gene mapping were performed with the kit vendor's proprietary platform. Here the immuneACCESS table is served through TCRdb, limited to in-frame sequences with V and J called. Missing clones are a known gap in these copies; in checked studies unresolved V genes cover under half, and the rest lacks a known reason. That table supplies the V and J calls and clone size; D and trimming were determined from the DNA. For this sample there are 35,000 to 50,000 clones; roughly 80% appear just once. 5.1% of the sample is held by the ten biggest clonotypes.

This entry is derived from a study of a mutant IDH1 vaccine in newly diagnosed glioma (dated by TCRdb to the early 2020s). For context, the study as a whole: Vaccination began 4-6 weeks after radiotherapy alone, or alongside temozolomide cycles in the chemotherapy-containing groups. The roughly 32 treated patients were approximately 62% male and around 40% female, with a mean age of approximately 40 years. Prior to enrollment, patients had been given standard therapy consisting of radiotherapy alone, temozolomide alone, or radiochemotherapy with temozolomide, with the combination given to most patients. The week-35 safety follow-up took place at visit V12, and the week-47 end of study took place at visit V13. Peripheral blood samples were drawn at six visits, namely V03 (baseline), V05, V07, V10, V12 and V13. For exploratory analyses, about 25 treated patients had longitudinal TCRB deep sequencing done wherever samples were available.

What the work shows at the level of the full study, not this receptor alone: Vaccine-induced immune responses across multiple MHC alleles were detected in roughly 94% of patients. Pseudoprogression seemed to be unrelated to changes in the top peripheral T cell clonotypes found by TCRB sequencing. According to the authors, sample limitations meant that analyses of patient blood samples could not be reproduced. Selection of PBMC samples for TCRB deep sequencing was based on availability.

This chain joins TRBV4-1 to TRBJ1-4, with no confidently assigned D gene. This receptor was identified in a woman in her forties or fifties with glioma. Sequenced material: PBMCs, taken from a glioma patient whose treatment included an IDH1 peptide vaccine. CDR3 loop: CASSQAGEKLFF. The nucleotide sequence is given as TGCGCCAGCAGCCAAGCTGGTGAAAAACTGTTTTTT.